Detailed here is one TCR beta chain. The data were produced by immunoSEQ multiplex PCR, yet TCRdb's version contains in-frame clones alone and is incomplete. The sample yields roughly 190,000 clones, roughly 90% seen once. This sample is part of a study of blood T cell repertoires in COVID-19. The CDR3 covers 13 residues. Deletions cut 5 bases from V and 5 bases from J, with 10 bases between. Looked up from germline, CDR1 is SGHTA and CDR2 is FQGNSA. The sequenced sample was PBMCs or T cells enriched from blood (not recorded which). The chain is built from TRBV7-2 and TRBJ1-5; D uncertain. The TCR was taken from a woman in her twenties or thirties who had recovered from COVID-19. CDR3 amino acids: CASSTVRHQPQHF. The CDR3, as DNA: TGTGCCAGCAGCACTGTGCGGCATCAGCCCCAGCATTTT.